Each of the 7 T cell receptor beta chains below was sequenced from the same sample in a study of PD-1 blockade in classical Hodgkin lymphoma. The table came from immunoSEQ multiplex PCR; TCRdb's copy has only in-frame clones and leaves some out. This sample has tens of thousands of clones, with approximately 80% found just once. Sample time point: cycle 4 day 1 (C4D1), after less than seven weeks of nivolumab. Relapses following autologous stem cell transplantation were seen in all patients, with brentuximab vedotin exposure varying. The specimen comprised peripheral blood mononuclear cells (PBMCs), sampled before the fourth cycle of nivolumab. Receptor source: a human donor with classical Hodgkin lymphoma.

The chain has TRBV7-2 and TRBJ2-7; 9 bases align to TRBD2. The CDR3 is made up of 18 amino acids. Trimming cost V 5 bases and J 0 bases; bases outside gene matches: 14. CDR1 and CDR2 from the germline V gene are SGHTA and FQGNSA. The CDR3 bases are TGTGCCAGCAGCCCCATCGGGACTAGCAGCCCCAGCTCCTACGAGCAGTACTTC. This sequence encodes CASSPIGTSSPSSYEQYF.

The chain links TRBV18 to TRBJ2-7; D unresolved. The germline V and J ends were trimmed by 3 bases and 3 bases, with 9 bases remaining between them. The CDR3 sequence is 13 residues long. Germline values: CDR1 KGHSH, CDR2 LQKENI. CDR3 DNA sequence: TGTGCCAGCTCACCGGGTACAGACTACGAGCAGTACTTC. Amino acid sequence: CASSPGTDYEQYF.

The J gene is TRBJ1-3, the V gene TRBV21-1. TRBV21-1 is a known pseudogene. This CDR3 is built from 15 residues. CDR3 loop: CASSNFVRCGNTIYF. In DNA, the CDR3 is TGTGCCAGCAGCAACTTCGTTAGGTGTGGAAACACCATATATTTT.

This clone was seen only once. V is TRBV6-5 and J is TRBJ1-1; 7 bases align to TRBD1. Germline CDR1 MNHEY, CDR2 SVGAGI. The V segment lost 6 bases and the J segment 0 bases; nucleotides outside the gene matches: 4. CDR3 length: 14 amino acids. The CDR3 is CASSRQGMNTEAFF. For the CDR3, the DNA is TGTGCCAGCAGCCGACAGGGCATGAACACTGAAGCTTTCTTT.

The rearrangement uses TRBV15 and TRBJ1-1; maybe TRBD1 (6 bases). Deletions cut 0 bases from V and 5 bases from J, with 10 bases between. Germline CDR1 reads LNHNV; CDR2 reads YYDKDF (reference sequence). The CDR3 length is 14 residues. This CDR3 reads CATSRDPGDTEAFF. Written as DNA, the CDR3 is TGTGCCACCAGCAGAGATCCAGGGGATACTGAAGCTTTCTTT.

This clone has more than one count but fewer than ten. V is TRBV20-1 and J is TRBJ2-3, with no clear D. There are 11 residues in the CDR3. Germline V gives CDR1 DFQATT, CDR2 SNEGSKA (reference sequence). The V end lost 2 bases, the J end lost 6 bases, and 6 bases lay between the germline ends. DNA for the CDR3: TGCAGTGCTAGACCCCGTGATACGCAGTATTTT. Encoded protein: CSARPRDTQYF.

The chain joins TRBV14 to TRBJ2-7; D is perhaps TRBD1 or TRBD2 (5 bases each). Trimming took 1 base from V and 6 from J, leaving 16 bases between them. The CDR3 contains 15 residues. Germline V gene sequence: CDR1 SGHDN, CDR2 FVKESK. CDR3 bases: TGTGCCAGCAGCCAAGGACCGGGACGTTTTCGCGAGCAGTACTTC. Protein sequence: CASSQGPGRFREQYF.